These T cell receptor beta chains were read from a single sample in a study of blood T cell repertoires in COVID-19. Sequencing used immunoSEQ multiplex PCR; TCRdb keeps in-frame clones, though not all of them. Counted here are tens of thousands of clones, 81% occurring once; the ten biggest clones make up more than 15%. The material sequenced was peripheral blood. These receptors originate from a woman in her sixties or seventies with acute or convalescent COVID-19. CDR3s include the opening cysteine and the closing phenylalanine or tryptophan. A D gene is named only where the DNA matches it firmly. The size entry is marked missing in some rows and otherwise reads once, few, many or a size class.

cdr3_aa cdr3_nt clone_size j_call cdr3_length v_call d_call
CASSDDRGGFYGYTF TGTGCCAGCAGCGACGACCGAGGGGGATTCTATGGCTACACCTTC NA TRBJ1-2 15 TRBV3-1/TRBV3-2 NA
CASRARVGADNSPLHF TGTGCCAGCAGGGCCAGGGTGGGGGCTGATAATTCACCCCTCCACTTT NA TRBJ1-6 16 TRBV2 NA
CSVESRDWVRGYTF TGCAGCGTTGAGAGCAGGGACTGGGTTCGAGGCTACACCTTC NA TRBJ1-2 14 TRBV29-1 NA
CASSDPGLAGARTQYF TGTGCCAGCAGCGATCCGGGACTAGCGGGGGCCCGGACGCAGTATTTT NA TRBJ2-3 16 TRBV6-6 TRBD2
CASSIMGGRDTQYF TGTGCCAGTAGTATAATGGGCGGGAGGGATACGCAGTATTTT NA TRBJ2-3 14 TRBV19 TRBD2
CASGLVYPRDEVRSNQPQHF TGTGCTAGTGGTTTGGTATACCCCAGGGATGAGGTGAGGAGCAATCAGCCCCAGCATTTT NA TRBJ1-5 20 TRBV12-5 NA
CASSFFTGNTEAFF TGTGCCAGCAGCTTCTTTACGGGGAACACTGAAGCTTTCTTT NA TRBJ1-1 14 TRBV11-2 NA
CASSQTSGGRETQYF TGTGCCAGCAGCCAAACTAGCGGGGGGCGAGAGACCCAGTACTTC NA TRBJ2-5 15 TRBV3-1/TRBV3-2 TRBD2
CSASSLAATGELFF TGCAGTGCTAGTTCCCTAGCAGCTACCGGGGAGCTGTTTTTT NA TRBJ2-2 14 TRBV20-1 NA
CASSLLGQTNTEAFF TGTGCCAGCAGTCTCCTTGGACAGACGAACACTGAAGCTTTCTTT NA TRBJ1-1 15 TRBV6-5 NA
CASSLFGAFTAYEQYF TGTGCCAGCAGCTTGTTTGGGGCTTTTACCGCGTACGAGCAGTACTTC few TRBJ2-7 16 TRBV5-6 NA
CASSVGAGGSPLHF TGTGCCAGCAGCGTAGGGGCCGGGGGTTCACCCCTCCACTTT NA TRBJ1-6 14 TRBV9 NA
CASSHGVNSNQPQHF TGCGCCAGCAGCCATGGAGTCAATAGCAATCAGCCCCAGCATTTT NA TRBJ1-5 15 TRBV4-1 NA
CASSTQGGLRYEQYF TGTGCCAGCAGCACACAGGGGGGCTTAAGATACGAGCAGTACTTC few TRBJ2-7 15 TRBV11-2 TRBD1
CATSDGQGLGTNEKLFF TGTGCCACCAGTGACGGACAGGGACTGGGAACTAATGAAAAACTGTTTTTT NA TRBJ1-4 17 TRBV24-1 TRBD1
CASSISGQFNEKLFF TGTGCCAGTAGTATCTCGGGACAGTTTAATGAAAAACTGTTTTTT NA TRBJ1-4 15 TRBV19 TRBD1
CASRGGLTDTQYF TGCGCCAGCAGGGGCGGACTCACAGATACGCAGTATTTT NA TRBJ2-3 13 TRBV5-1 NA
CASSRPIPRSGELFF TGTGCCAGCAGCCGACCTATACCCAGGTCCGGGGAGCTGTTTTTT NA TRBJ2-2 15 TRBV7-9 NA
CASSPSLAGGWDTQYF TGTGCCAGCAGCCCGAGCCTAGCGGGGGGATGGGATACGCAGTATTTT once TRBJ2-3 16 TRBV7-9 TRBD2
CASSLSGGQGNQPQHF TGCGCCAGCAGCTTGAGCGGGGGGCAAGGCAATCAGCCCCAGCATTTT NA TRBJ1-5 16 TRBV5-1 NA
CASSDQTGADTQYF TGTGCCAGCAGTGACCAGACAGGGGCAGATACGCAGTATTTT NA TRBJ2-3 14 TRBV6-1 TRBD1
CASSSPGLAGGSQETQYF TGTGCCAGCAGCTCCCCGGGACTAGCGGGGGGGTCCCAAGAGACCCAGTACTTC NA TRBJ2-5 18 TRBV7-9 TRBD2
CASSKGRDNEQFF TGTGCCAGCAGCAAAGGCAGGGACAATGAGCAGTTCTTC NA TRBJ2-1 13 TRBV21-1 NA
CASSFSHTGELFF TGTGCCAGCAGTTTTAGTCACACCGGGGAGCTGTTTTTT NA TRBJ2-2 13 TRBV12-3/TRBV12-4 NA
CASSYLQDTGTDTQYF TGCGCCAGCAGCTATTTACAGGATACGGGCACAGATACGCAGTATTTT NA TRBJ2-3 16 TRBV5-1 NA
CASSFRGSAGYTF TGTGCCAGCAGTTTTCGGGGATCGGCTGGCTACACCTTC medium-sized TRBJ1-2 13 TRBV6-6 NA
CASSESARENTEAFF TGTGCCAGCAGTGAATCCGCCAGGGAGAACACTGAAGCTTTCTTT NA TRBJ1-1 15 TRBV25-1 NA
CASSQGPSGGGTDTQYF TGTGCCAGCAGCCAAGGGCCTAGCGGGGGGGGCACAGATACGCAGTATTTT NA TRBJ2-3 17 TRBV4-2 TRBD2
CASSSSGGEQFF TGTGCCAGCAGTTCGTCAGGAGGAGAGCAGTTCTTC NA TRBJ2-1 12 TRBV6-6 NA
CASSVAGQGEFGGELFF TGTGCCAGCAGCGTAGCTGGCCAGGGGGAGTTTGGTGGGGAGCTGTTTTTT NA TRBJ2-2 17 TRBV9 TRBD1
CASSISGLPEQYF TGTGCCAGTAGTATTAGCGGACTTCCAGAGCAGTACTTC NA TRBJ2-7 13 TRBV19 NA
CASSGGHNEQFF TGTGCCAGCTCGGGGGGTCACAATGAGCAGTTCTTC once TRBJ2-1 12 TRBV18 NA
CASSVQGANTEAFF TGTGCCAGTAGTGTACAGGGGGCGAACACTGAAGCTTTCTTT NA TRBJ1-1 14 TRBV19 TRBD1
CASSIWGRREKLFF TGTGCCAGTAGTATTTGGGGGCGACGGGAAAAACTGTTTTTT NA TRBJ1-4 14 TRBV19 NA
CASSQDQAGGQPQHF TGTGCCAGCAGCCAAGATCAAGCGGGGGGTCAGCCCCAGCATTTT NA TRBJ1-5 15 TRBV4-2 NA
CATSATTGNRGTQYF TGTGCCACCAGTGCCACGACAGGGAACCGAGGAACCCAGTACTTC few TRBJ2-5 15 TRBV24-1 TRBD1